This T cell receptor (beta chain) emerged from a study of identifying expanded T cells in peripheral blood. Produced via immunoSEQ multiplex PCR; TCRdb's table is partial and in-frame only. Here the sample spans approximately 110,000 clones, roughly 89% being singletons. Trimming cost V 3 bases and J 5 bases, with 10 bases left between them. The CDR3 is made up of 13 amino acids. In germline, CDR1 is SGHAT, CDR2 FQNNGV. A word on this clone: The target antigen is unknown.

Study-wide findings and caveats: Across healthy donors, higher total template counts meant significantly greater roughly 2-week count variance.

This receptor was obtained from a person between 18 and 70 years old in good health. The V call is TRBV11-2, the J call TRBJ2-5; possible D gene TRBD2, 5 bases. The material sequenced was blood. The CDR3 is CASSFSRGETQYF. The CDR3 DNA reads TGTGCCAGCAGCTTCTCCCGCGGGGAGACCCAGTACTTC.